The clone carrying this T cell receptor beta chain was counted ten times or more. The sample belongs to a study of spatial heterogeneity in lung cancer. Regarding time point: sample taken at primary tumor resection. Unsorted tumor, nontumor lung tissue or cryopreserved PBMC supplied the whole RNA. The germline gives CDR1 SGHVS, CDR2 FQNEAQ. V gave up 7 bases and J gave up 2 bases; unmatched junction bases: 23. This CDR3 has 20 amino acids. TCRdb processed the 5' RACE reads anew with MiXCR; each CDR3 protein has one entry. The sample lists tens of thousands of distinct CDR3 sequences, less than 5.5% occurring once.

The V and J genes are TRBV7-8 and TRBJ2-3; 8 bases match TRBD2. This receptor was taken from a female donor with early-stage non-small cell lung cancer. Sequences were derived from PBMCs, sampled at surgery. The CDR3 DNA is TGTGCCAGCACCACGAGGGTGGTGCGGGAGGTGGTCTCACACACAGATACGCAGTATTTT. Protein sequence: CASTTRVVREVVSHTDTQYF.